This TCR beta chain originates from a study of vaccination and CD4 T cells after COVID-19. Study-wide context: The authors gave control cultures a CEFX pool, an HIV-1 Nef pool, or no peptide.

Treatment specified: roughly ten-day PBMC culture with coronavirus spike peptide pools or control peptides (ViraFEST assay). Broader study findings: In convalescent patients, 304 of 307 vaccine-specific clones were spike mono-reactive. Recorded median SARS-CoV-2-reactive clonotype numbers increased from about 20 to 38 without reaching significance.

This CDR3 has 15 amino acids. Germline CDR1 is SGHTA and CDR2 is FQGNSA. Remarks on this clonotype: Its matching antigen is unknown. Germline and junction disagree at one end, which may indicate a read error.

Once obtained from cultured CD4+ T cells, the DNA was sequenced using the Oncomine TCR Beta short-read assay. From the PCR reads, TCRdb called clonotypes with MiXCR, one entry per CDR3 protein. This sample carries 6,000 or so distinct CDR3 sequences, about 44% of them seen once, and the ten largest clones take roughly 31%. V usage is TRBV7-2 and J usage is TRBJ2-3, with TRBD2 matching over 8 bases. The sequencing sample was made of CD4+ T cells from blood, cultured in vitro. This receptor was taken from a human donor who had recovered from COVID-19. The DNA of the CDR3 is TGCGCCAACAGCCAAGGGCGGGAGGCTACAGATACGCAGTATTTT. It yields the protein CANSQGREATDTQYF.